The subject of this entry is one T cell receptor (beta chain). Measured with immunoSEQ multiplex PCR; TCRdb has only the in-frame clones, and not every one. The table has over 85,000 clones, around 87% seen once. These data belong to a study of blood T cell repertoires in COVID-19. Study at large: Whether acute or convalescent, the COVID-19 samples came from the United States, Italy and Spain. PBMCs, B-cell-depleted T cells, or T cells provided the cDNA or gDNA that made up the material.

V was shortened by 0 bases and J by 1 base, with 8 bases between the two germline ends. The germline CDR1 and CDR2 sequences are MNHEY and SVGEGT. This CDR3 has 15 residues. The TCR comes from a human donor in a cohort sampled during active COVID-19. The rearrangement links TRBV6-2 or TRBV6-3 to TRBJ2-3; TRBD1 might be the D (6 bases). Material for sequencing was peripheral blood. This chain's CDR3 is CASSYSAGGTDTQYF. Written as DNA, the CDR3 is TGTGCCAGCAGTTACTCCGCAGGGGGCACAGATACGCAGTATTTT.